A selection of T cell receptor beta chains follows, all from one sample in a study of blood T cell repertoires in COVID-19. The protocol was immunoSEQ multiplex PCR, while the TCRdb copy is restricted to in-frame clones and leaves out a portion. Among some 250,000 clones listed, 65% to 90% were seen once. Sequencing was carried out using peripheral blood. These TCRs come from a man aged 30 to 45 with active or convalescent COVID-19. CDR3s include the opening cysteine and the closing phenylalanine or tryptophan. D genes are given only for firm matches. The size field is filled for only some rows; it gives once, few, many or a size class.

d_call	v_call	clone_size	j_call	cdr3_aa	cdr3_nt
NA	TRBV4-2	few	TRBJ2-1	CASSQLGHTNNEQFF	TGTGCCAGCAGCCAACTTGGTCATACTAACAATGAGCAGTTCTTC
TRBD1	TRBV5-4	NA	TRBJ1-1	CASSMDRGATEAFF	TGTGCCAGCAGCATGGACAGGGGAGCCACTGAAGCTTTCTTT
NA	TRBV11-1	NA	TRBJ2-5	CASSPSTARETQYF	TGTGCCAGCAGCCCCTCGACAGCTCGCGAGACCCAGTACTTC
TRBD1	TRBV19	NA	TRBJ1-5	CASSKDGQGAPRQPQHF	TGTGCCAGTAGTAAGGACGGACAGGGGGCACCCCGTCAGCCCCAGCATTTT
TRBD2	TRBV3-1/TRBV3-2	once	TRBJ2-5	CASSLQGLAGGQETQYF	TGTGCCAGCAGCCTCCAAGGACTAGCGGGGGGTCAAGAGACCCAGTACTTC
TRBD1	TRBV6-1	NA	TRBJ1-4	CASSEVGQGDEKLFF	TGTGCCAGCAGTGAAGTGGGACAGGGGGATGAAAAACTGTTTTTT
NA	TRBV6-5	NA	TRBJ1-2	CASRALNYGYTF	TGTGCCAGCAGGGCCCTTAACTATGGCTACACCTTC
NA	TRBV5-1	NA	TRBJ2-3	CASSLSGYGSTDTQYF	TGCGCCAGCAGCTTGTCAGGGTATGGAAGCACAGATACGCAGTATTTT
NA	TRBV5-6	NA	TRBJ1-4	CASSLLGTNEKLFF	TGTGCCAGCAGCCTGCTCGGAACTAATGAAAAACTGTTTTTT
TRBD2	TRBV5-1	NA	TRBJ2-3	CASSAAGGPTDTQYF	TGCGCCAGCAGCGCAGCGGGGGGGCCTACAGATACGCAGTATTTT
NA	TRBV12-3/TRBV12-4	NA	TRBJ2-2	CASRQENTGELFF	TGTGCCAGCCGACAAGAGAACACCGGGGAGCTGTTTTTT
TRBD1	TRBV14	NA	TRBJ1-1	CASSQGHRGSTEAFF	TGTGCCAGCAGCCAAGGCCACAGGGGAAGTACTGAAGCTTTCTTT
NA	TRBV6-5	NA	TRBJ2-3	CASSYSTGSEDTQYF	TGTGCCAGCAGTTACTCGACGGGGTCCGAAGATACGCAGTATTTT